The 21 T cell receptor beta chains below all came from one sample that was sequenced in a study of shared clonotypes between healthy human individuals. Cells designated naive CD8 were CD45RO-negative and were positively selected for CCR7, with terminally differentiated effector memory CD45RA+ cells excluded. Using immunoSEQ multiplex PCR, the repertoire was profiled, and TCRdb retains in-frame clones only, with some absent. The sample holds more than 500,000 clones, approximately 96% seen once. Material: naive CD8+ T cells sorted from blood. These receptors came from a woman in her twenties or thirties in good health.

V gene TRBV11-2 combines with J gene TRBJ2-7, with 12 bases aligning to TRBD2. The CDR3 length is 15 residues. Germline CDR1 is SGHAT and CDR2 is FQNNGV. The trim removed 3 bases at V and 3 bases at J, leaving 3 bases unmatched. The CDR3 loop is CASSFGTSGHYEQYF. Written as DNA, the CDR3 is TGTGCCAGCAGCTTCGGGACTAGCGGGCACTACGAGCAGTACTTC.

The gene calls are TRBV7-9 and TRBJ2-7; the match to TRBD2 covers 8 bases. J gave up 4 bases and V 1 base, and 6 bases lay outside the gene matches. The CDR3 covers 15 residues. CDR1 and CDR2 from the germline V gene are SEHNR and FQNEAQ (reference sequence). The CDR3: CASSLGSGSPYEQYF. The CDR3 nucleotides read TGTGCCAGCAGCTTAGGGAGCGGGAGTCCTTACGAGCAGTACTTC.

This clone was counted once. The V gene is TRBV2, the J gene TRBJ2-5, with D perhaps matching TRBD1 (5 bases). The CDR3 sequence is 14 residues long. Trimming removed 9 bases from V and 7 bases from J, with 21 bases in between. From germline, CDR1 is SNHLY and CDR2 FYNNEI. The CDR3 sequence is CASPEGEDPGTQYF. As DNA, the CDR3 is TGTGCCAGTCCCGAAGGGGAAGACCCAGGGACCCAGTACTTC.

J is TRBJ2-7 and V is TRBV7-6, with a weak D call TRBD2 (5 bases). CDR1 is SGHVS, CDR2 FNYEAQ, per germline. The CDR3 spans 12 residues. The CDR3 here is CAILEGIYEQYF. CDR3 DNA: TGTGCTATCCTTGAGGGCATCTACGAGCAGTACTTC.

CDR3 sequence (DNA): TGTGCCAGCAGCGAGGACAGGGTACGATCACCCCTCCACTTT. Translated, it gives CASSEDRVRSPLHF. J is TRBJ1-6 and V is TRBV13, with 8 nucleotides matching TRBD1. The CDR3 runs to 14 residues. V shed 5 bases, J shed 10 bases, and the junction held 7 bases outside the gene matches. Germline CDR1 reads PRHDT; CDR2 reads FYEKMQ (reference sequence).

Regarding this clone: In the same sample, other DNA sequences code for this CDR3. J is TRBJ2-7 and V is TRBV9; TRBD2 matches 13 bases. Germline V gives CDR1 SGDLS, CDR2 YYNGEE. Germline trimming cut 2 bases from V and 4 bases from J; bases unmatched to any gene: 0. The CDR3 is made up of 14 amino acids. The chain's CDR3 is CASSVGLAGYEQYF. CDR3 nucleotides: TGTGCCAGCAGCGTGGGACTAGCGGGGTACGAGCAGTACTTC.

This chain links TRBV28 with TRBJ2-7; D tentatively fits TRBD1 or TRBD2 (5 bases each). With 8 bases removed from V and 6 bases from J, the gap between germline ends came to 20 bases. The CDR3 totals 14 residues. The germline V gene has CDR1 MDHEN and CDR2 SYDVKM. The DNA of the CDR3 is TGTGCCAGCGGATGGGGGTTGGGGAGCGGCGAGCAGTACTTC. This gives the protein CASGWGLGSGEQYF.

The chain links TRBV6-5 to TRBJ2-7, with D unresolved. Trimming left V 4 bases short and J 5 bases short, with 15 bases between. The CDR3 covers 14 residues. Looked up from germline, CDR1 is MNHEY and CDR2 is SVGAGI. The CDR3 loop is CASSLRFTPNEQYF. CDR3 coding DNA: TGTGCCAGCAGTTTGAGATTCACTCCCAACGAGCAGTACTTC.

This chain uses TRBV7-9 with TRBJ2-2; D ambiguous. Between the trimmed V and J ends, which lost 6 bases and 6 bases, there was a span of 11 bases. The CDR3 has 13 residues. Germline-derived CDR1 and CDR2 are SEHNR and FQNEAQ (reference sequence). DNA of the CDR3: TGTGCCAGCAGTTCCCAGGCAGCCGGGGAGCTGTTTTTT. Its translation: CASSSQAAGELFF.

The rearrangement links TRBV28 to TRBJ2-1; TRBD2 aligns across 11 bases. Germline lookup yields CDR1 MDHEN and CDR2 SYDVKM. This CDR3 is 16 amino acids long. J lost 5 bases, V lost 5 bases, and 8 bases had no gene match. The CDR3 spells CASSPTLAGGDNEQFF. The CDR3 DNA follows: TGTGCCAGCAGTCCCACCCTAGCGGGAGGAGACAATGAGCAGTTCTTC.

The chain couples TRBV2 to TRBJ2-5; 10 positions agree with TRBD1. The ends lost 6 bases at V and 3 bases at J; junction bases unmatched: 4. Germline CDR1 SNHLY, CDR2 FYNNEI. The CDR3 has 14 amino acids. The CDR3 loop is CASSEDRGKETQYF. CDR3 bases: TGTGCCAGCAGCGAGGACAGGGGGAAAGAGACCCAGTACTTC.

J is TRBJ1-5 and V is TRBV2; the match to TRBD1 covers 10 bases. This CDR3 spans 16 amino acids. Germline CDR1 and CDR2: SNHLY and FYNNEI. Trimming at V came to 2 bases and at J to 6 bases, leaving 7 bases not matched to a gene. The CDR3 DNA is TGTGCCAGCAGTGAACCCGGGACAGGGGCGGTTCAGCCCCAGCATTTT. Translation gives CASSEPGTGAVQPQHF.

This chain joins TRBV5-6 and TRBJ1-1; maybe TRBD1 (5 bases). V lost 2 bases and J lost 1, with 18 bases in between. Per the germline V gene, CDR1 is SGHDT and CDR2 is YYEEEE. This CDR3 contains 17 residues. CDR3 coding DNA: TGTGCCAGCAGCTTAGGCTCAGGGTCAGGAGCGAACACTGAAGCTTTCTTT. It translates to CASSLGSGSGANTEAFF.

The V gene is TRBV28, the J gene TRBJ2-7; 9 positions agree with TRBD1. CDR1 and CDR2 (germline): MDHEN, SYDVKM. The CDR3 contains 14 residues. Unmatched junction bases numbered 5, after V lost 2 bases and J lost 6 bases. The CDR3 spells CASSLDWTGAEQYF. CDR3 bases: TGTGCCAGCAGTTTAGACTGGACAGGGGCCGAGCAGTACTTC.

This chain connects TRBV5-6 to TRBJ2-1, with 15 bases identical to TRBD2. This CDR3 comprises 18 residues. V shed 4 bases and J 7 bases; nucleotides not matched to a gene: 12. Germline assignment: CDR1 SGHDT and CDR2 YYEEEE. This chain's CDR3 is CASSRTSGRALVENEQFF. The CDR3 region has the DNA TGTGCCAGCAGCAGGACTAGCGGGAGGGCCCTTGTGGAAAATGAGCAGTTCTTC.

The chain uses TRBV7-8 and TRBJ2-5; maybe TRBD1 (5 bases). Germline loops: CDR1 SGHVS, CDR2 FQNEAQ. Between the trimmed V and J ends, which lost 7 bases and 3 bases, there was a span of 15 bases. The CDR3 totals 14 residues. The CDR3 protein is CASKGHRSEETQYF. The CDR3 DNA reads TGTGCCAGCAAAGGACACCGCTCGGAAGAGACCCAGTACTTC. Drawing the rest from reference TRBV7-8 and TRBJ2-5, the complete variable domain is GAGVSQSPRYKVAKRGQDVALRCDPISGHVSLFWYQQALGQGPEFLTYFQNEAQLDKSGLPSDRFFAERPEGSVSTLKIQRTQQEDSAVYLCASKGHRSEETQYFGPGTRLLVL.

This chain joins TRBV28 and TRBJ2-3; maybe TRBD2 (5 bases). Germline V gene sequence: CDR1 MDHEN, CDR2 SYDVKM. The CDR3 is 12 amino acids. The V and J ends lost 5 bases and 8 bases respectively, with 11 bases between them. The CDR3 reads CASSPHRGTQYF. CDR3 DNA sequence: TGTGCCAGCAGTCCCCACCGGGGTACGCAGTATTTT.

This chain uses TRBV5-4 with TRBJ2-3; TRBD2 is a possible D gene (6 bases). Deletions cut 0 bases from V and 6 bases from J, with 14 bases between. The CDR3 totals 15 residues. From germline, CDR1 is SGHNT and CDR2 YYREEE (reference sequence). For the CDR3, the DNA is TGTGCCAGCAGCTTGGTATCGGGAGCGCGGGATACGCAGTATTTT. Translating gives CASSLVSGARDTQYF.

A remark on this clone: The identical CDR3 is also encoded by other nucleotide sequences in the sample. The chain employs TRBV6-5 and TRBJ2-7; 11 bases match TRBD2. CDR3 length equals 14 residues. Germline V gene sequence: CDR1 MNHEY, CDR2 SVGAGI. V dropped 5 bases and J dropped 2; count of bases not matched to a gene: 2. CDR3 amino acids: CASSGTSGTYEQYF. CDR3 nucleotides: TGTGCCAGCAGTGGGACTAGCGGAACCTACGAGCAGTACTTC.

In the case of this clone: Other nucleotide sequences in the sample specify the same CDR3. V gene TRBV7-9 combines with J gene TRBJ2-7; D not resolved. The CDR3 has 11 residues. Trimming pared 2 bases from V and 3 bases from J, leaving 2 bases between. The V gene's germline CDR1 is SEHNR and CDR2 FQNEAQ (reference sequence). CDR3 DNA: TGTGCCAGCAGCTTACTCTACGAGCAGTACTTC. This sequence encodes CASSLLYEQYF.

The V call is TRBV5-6, the J call TRBJ2-2; 11 bases are shared with TRBD2. CDR3 length: 16 amino acids. Germline trimming cut 4 bases from V and 0 bases from J; bases unmatched to any gene: 2. The germline CDR1 and CDR2 sequences are SGHDT and YYEEEE. The CDR3 region has the DNA TGTGCCAGCAGCAAGGGACTAGCGGCGAACACCGGGGAGCTGTTTTTT. It specifies CASSKGLAANTGELFF.